Listed below are T cell receptor beta chains from one sample, sequenced in a study of blood T cells in healthy people across ages. TCRdb independently ran MiXCR on the 5' RACE reads; one entry per CDR3 protein. The sample lists 800,000 or so distinct CDR3 sequences, just under 25% occurring once. Separately, the same data were catalogued under a study of T cells of mothers and their children.

The specimen sequenced was blood. These receptors were collected from a boy aged 10-17 years in good health. Both conserved end residues are part of each CDR3. Fields, in order: CDR3 DNA, CDR3 protein, J gene, V gene, clone size, D gene. A D gene is named only where the DNA matches it firmly. Clone size is given for some rows only: seen once, a few or many times, or a class if the clone is expanded.

DNA: TGTGCCAGCTCACGTAGTCCGGGGCCATACAATGAGCAGTTCTTC; CDR3: CASSRSPGPYNEQFF; J: TRBJ2-1; V: TRBV18; size: NA; D: NA
DNA: TGTGCCAGCAGTCGGATGGGGGCCGAGACCCAGTACTTC; CDR3: CASSRMGAETQYF; J: TRBJ2-5; V: TRBV27; size: NA; D: NA
DNA: TGTGCCAGCAGGCGCGGCACAGATACGCAGTATTTT; CDR3: CASRRGTDTQYF; J: TRBJ2-3; V: TRBV6-5; size: few; D: NA
DNA: TGTGCCAGCAGGACCGCGGTGGGGACAGGGCACACCGGGGAGCTGTTTTTT; CDR3: CASRTAVGTGHTGELFF; J: TRBJ2-2; V: TRBV12-3/TRBV12-4; size: NA; D: TRBD1
DNA: TGTGCCAGCAGCTTGGATCTCAGGGGGTCCTACGAGCAGTACTTC; CDR3: CASSLDLRGSYEQYF; J: TRBJ2-7; V: TRBV5-6; size: NA; D: TRBD1
DNA: TGTGCCAGCAGCCCAGGCCCGATCAATGAGCAGTTCTTC; CDR3: CASSPGPINEQFF; J: TRBJ2-1; V: TRBV7-9; size: NA; D: NA
DNA: TGTGCCAGCAGCTTAGGCAACTCCTACGAGCAGTACTTC; CDR3: CASSLGNSYEQYF; J: TRBJ2-7; V: TRBV7-9; size: many; D: NA
DNA: TGTGCCAGCAGCGCACGCGGACAGGGCTCCTACGAGCAGTACTTC; CDR3: CASSARGQGSYEQYF; J: TRBJ2-7; V: TRBV7-9; size: NA; D: TRBD1
DNA: TGTGCCAACAGCTTAGCGGGGGAAGAGACCCAGTACTTC; CDR3: CANSLAGEETQYF; J: TRBJ2-5; V: TRBV11-1; size: NA; D: TRBD2
DNA: TGTGCCAGCAGTATATTCGCAGCTTCCCACGAGCAGTACTTC; CDR3: CASSIFAASHEQYF; J: TRBJ2-7; V: TRBV27; size: few; D: NA
DNA: TGTGCCAGCAGTTTTGAGGTGGGGGACCACCCGAACCCTCGCGTCACCGGGGAGCTGTTTTTT; CDR3: CASSFEVGDHPNPRVTGELFF; J: TRBJ2-2; V: TRBV12-3/TRBV12-4; size: few; D: NA